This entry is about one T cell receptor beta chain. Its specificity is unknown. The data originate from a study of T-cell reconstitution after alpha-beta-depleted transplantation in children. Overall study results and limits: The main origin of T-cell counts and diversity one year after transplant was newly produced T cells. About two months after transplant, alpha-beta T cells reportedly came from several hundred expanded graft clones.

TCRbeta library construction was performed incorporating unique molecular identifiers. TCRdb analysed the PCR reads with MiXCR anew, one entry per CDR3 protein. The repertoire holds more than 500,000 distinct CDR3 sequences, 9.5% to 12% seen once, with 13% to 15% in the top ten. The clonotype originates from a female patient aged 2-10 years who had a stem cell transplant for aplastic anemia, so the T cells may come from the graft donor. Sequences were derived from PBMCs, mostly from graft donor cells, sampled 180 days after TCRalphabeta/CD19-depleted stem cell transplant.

This CDR3 reads CASSLRGKRLGEQYF. In DNA form, the CDR3 reads TGTGCCAGCAGCTTACGGGGAAAGCGTCTGGGGGAGCAGTACTTC. The gene calls are TRBV11-3 and TRBJ2-7, with D perhaps TRBD2 (5 bases). Germline-derived CDR1 and CDR2 are SGHNT and YENEEA. The CDR3 covers 15 residues. Trimming stripped 2 bases from V and 7 bases from J, with 18 bases between.